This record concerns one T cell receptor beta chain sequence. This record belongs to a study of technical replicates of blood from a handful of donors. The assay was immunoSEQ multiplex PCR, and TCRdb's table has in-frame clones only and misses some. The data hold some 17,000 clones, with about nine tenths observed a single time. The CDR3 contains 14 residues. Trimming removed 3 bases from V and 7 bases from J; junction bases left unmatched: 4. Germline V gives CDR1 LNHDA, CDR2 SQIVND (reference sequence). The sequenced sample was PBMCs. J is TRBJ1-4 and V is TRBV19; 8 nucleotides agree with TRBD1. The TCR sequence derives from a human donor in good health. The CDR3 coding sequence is TGTGCCAGTAGTATCCGGGACAGGAGTGAAAAACTGTTTTTT. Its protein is CASSIRDRSEKLFF.